Sequencing of this TCR beta chain was carried out in a study of human T cells and chemical hapten exposure. This sample's time point: patch test 1, 2 weeks after DPC sensitization. The treatment was: therapeutic diphenylcyclopropenone sensitization with weekly scalp DPC. CDR3 length equals 15 residues. Per the germline V gene, CDR1 is SGHTA and CDR2 is FQGTGA. Trimming pared 0 bases from V and 6 bases from J, leaving 15 bases between. One entry per CDR3 protein results from TCRdb running MiXCR on the RACE reads. The sample yields roughly 380,000 distinct CDR3 sequences, roughly 4.8% seen once. This chain joins TRBV7-3 and TRBJ2-7, with D tentatively TRBD2 (5 bases). Sequencing was performed on whole blood, taken in connection with sensitization to the hapten diphenylcyclopropenone (DPC). The source of this sequence is a woman in her forties or fifties with alopecia areata. Some clones in this sample may be carry-over from other donors' samples. CDR3 protein: CASSLTGDPFAEQYF. CDR3 nucleotides: TGTGCCAGCAGCTTAACGGGAGACCCTTTCGCCGAGCAGTACTTC.